The next 13 T cell receptor beta chains were all read from a single sample in a study of siplizumab effects on memory and regulatory T cells. TCRdb's copy holds only in-frame clones and misses some; the assay was immunoSEQ multiplex PCR. The sample lists about 97,000 clones; around 90% were seen once. Sequencing was done on a sample of non-Treg CD4+ T cells sorted from blood. The receptors derive from a human donor in good health.

This clone was seen only once. The rearrangement joins TRBV13 to TRBJ1-1; D possibly corresponds to TRBD1 (6 bases). V lost 3 bases to trimming and J lost 6 bases, with 14 bases between them. CDR1 PRHDT and CDR2 FYEKMQ come from the germline V gene (reference sequence). The CDR3 covers 14 residues. In DNA form, the CDR3 reads TGTGCCAGCAGCTTCACAGGGCACGGGGCTGAAGCTTTCTTT. Translated, it gives CASSFTGHGAEAFF. Based on the CDR3 plus reference TRBV13 and TRBJ1-1, the full variable domain is AAGVIQSPRHLIKEKRETATLKCYPIPRHDTVYWYQQGPGQDPQFLISFYEKMQSDKGSIPDRFSAQQFSDYHSELNMSSLELGDSALYFCASSFTGHGAEAFFGQGTRLTVV.

The chain is built from TRBV11-3 and TRBJ2-4; 8 bases fit TRBD1. This CDR3 contains 19 residues. J lost 3 bases, V lost 0 bases, and 13 bases had no gene match. The germline gives CDR1 SGHNT, CDR2 YENEEA. The CDR3 coding sequence is TGTGCCAGCAGCTTAGATTTAGGGCGCCCGGGACAGGACAAAAACATTCAGTACTTC. Protein: CASSLDLGRPGQDKNIQYF.

The rearrangement links TRBV5-4 to TRBJ2-5, with 12 bases matching TRBD2. The germline CDR1 and CDR2 sequences are SGHNT and YYREEE (reference sequence). Trimming at V came to 4 bases and at J to 5 bases, leaving 15 bases not matched to a gene. This CDR3 region has 18 residues. Written as DNA, the CDR3 is TGTGCCAGCAGCGCACGAGCTAGCGGGAGGGCCGATTTTGAGACCCAGTACTTC. Translation gives CASSARASGRADFETQYF.

This clone has just a few counts. This chain uses TRBV7-9 with TRBJ2-7; D may be TRBD2 (6 bases). Germline values: CDR1 SEHNR, CDR2 FQNEAQ (reference sequence). The CDR3 loop spans 15 amino acids. With 0 bases removed from V and 5 bases from J, the gap between germline ends came to 14 bases. CDR3 bases: TGTGCCAGCAGCTTAGCGATAGGTAGCGGCCACGAGCAGTACTTC. Translation gives CASSLAIGSGHEQYF.

This clone was seen just once. This chain links TRBV7-8 with TRBJ2-5; 9 nucleotides match TRBD1. Per the germline V gene, CDR1 is SGHVS and CDR2 is FQNEAQ. This CDR3 contains 14 residues. V shed 6 bases and J 4 bases; nucleotides not matched to a gene: 6. CDR3 in DNA: TGTGCCAGCAGGGACAGGGGACCGCTAGAGACCCAGTACTTC. It translates to CASRDRGPLETQYF.

The V and J genes are TRBV7-9 and TRBJ2-4; D unclear. CDR3 size: 11 residues. Per the germline V gene, CDR1 is SEHNR and CDR2 is FQNEAQ (reference sequence). Trimming left V 5 bases short and J 11 bases short, with 10 bases between. CDR3 sequence (DNA): TGTGCCAGCAGCGCCAATGTGTTTCAGTACTTC. As protein: CASSANVFQYF.

The chain employs TRBV7-2 and TRBJ2-5; TRBD2 matches at 14 bases. V was pared by 5 bases and J by 3 bases, with 2 bases of the junction left unmatched. CDR3 length: 15 residues. Germline V lookup: CDR1 SGHTA, CDR2 FQGNSA. The CDR3 coding sequence is TGTGCCAGCAGCCGGGGACTAGCGGGAGAAGAGACCCAGTACTTC. Amino acid sequence: CASSRGLAGEETQYF.

The gene calls are TRBV6-5 and TRBJ1-3; D remains unclear. Germline CDR1 MNHEY, CDR2 SVGAGI. This CDR3 region has 15 residues. Between the trimmed V and J ends, which lost 5 bases and 0 bases, there was a span of 11 bases. The CDR3 coding sequence is TGTGCCAGCAGTCCGGCCTGGGACTCTGGAAACACCATATATTTT. Residues: CASSPAWDSGNTIYF.

The rearrangement links TRBV29-1 to TRBJ1-5; 7 bases agree with TRBD1. The ends lost 6 bases at V and 3 bases at J; junction bases unmatched: 8. The CDR3 covers 14 residues. From germline, CDR1 is SQVTM and CDR2 ANQGSEA. CDR3 residues: CSVQTGATNQPQHF. CDR3 in DNA: TGCAGCGTGCAAACAGGGGCCACCAATCAGCCCCAGCATTTT.

V gene TRBV12-5 combines with J gene TRBJ2-1; 8 bases agree with TRBD2. Losses at the gene ends were 0 bases for V and 9 bases for J; bases not matched to a gene: 16. In germline, CDR1 is LGHNT, CDR2 FRNRAP. The CDR3 spans 18 residues. This CDR3 reads CASGLVLGQRERRSEQFF. The CDR3 nucleotides read TGTGCTAGTGGTTTGGTTCTGGGTCAGCGGGAGAGGCGTAGTGAGCAGTTCTTC. The full variable domain, its missing parts supplied by reference TRBV12-5 and TRBJ2-1, is DARVTQTPRHKVTEMGQEVTMRCQPILGHNTVFWYRQTMMQGLELLAYFRNRAPLDDSGMPKDRFSAEMPDATLATLKIQPSEPRDSAVYFCASGLVLGQRERRSEQFFGPGTRLTVL.

The chain has TRBV19 and TRBJ2-2; D perhaps matches TRBD1 (6 bases). The germline V and J ends were trimmed by 5 bases and 4 bases, with 11 bases remaining between them. The CDR3 is 14 residues long. Germline-derived CDR1 and CDR2 are LNHDA and SQIVND (reference sequence). The CDR3 protein is CASSPQGITGELFF. CDR3 DNA: TGTGCCAGTAGTCCACAGGGAATCACCGGGGAGCTGTTTTTT.

This chain joins TRBV5-8 and TRBJ1-2; D may be TRBD1 (5 bases). Between the trimmed V and J ends, which lost 2 bases and 4 bases, there was a span of 9 bases. CDR1 and CDR2 from the germline V gene are SGHTS and YDEGEE. The CDR3 is 13 amino acids. The CDR3 DNA follows: TGTGCCAGCAGCTTAAAGGGGACCTATGGCTACACCTTC. This codes for CASSLKGTYGYTF.

This clone was found a few times. This rearrangement joins TRBV18 to TRBJ1-2; D remains unclear. The CDR3 runs to 17 residues. Trimming took off 6 bases at V and 1 base at J, with 21 bases between the two ends. From germline, CDR1 is KGHSH and CDR2 LQKENI. The CDR3 DNA reads as TGTGCCAGCTCGCCCCGTGTCCCGACACGGTTTAACTATGGCTACACCTTC. Its translation: CASSPRVPTRFNYGYTF.